The subject of this entry is one TCR beta chain. TCRdb's table, derived via immunoSEQ multiplex PCR, lists solely in-frame clones and lacks some. The sample lists a few hundred thousand clones; around 89% were seen once. Germline-derived CDR1 and CDR2 are SGHTA and FQGNSA. This CDR3 is built from 15 residues. V shed 1 base and J shed 5 bases, with 13 bases lying between them. This sample is part of a study of blood T cell repertoires in COVID-19. Study information: Material from acute and convalescent COVID-19 was sourced from the United States, Italy and Spain.

Sequencing used peripheral blood. This TCR came from a woman aged 25 to 39 with COVID-19, enrolled during active disease. The chain employs TRBV7-2 and TRBJ2-3, with a tentative D call TRBD1 (5 bases). CDR3 nucleotide sequence: TGTGCCAGCAGCTTAGTGGCAGGGTCAGGAGATACGCAGTATTTT. Protein sequence: CASSLVAGSGDTQYF.